These 9 T cell receptor beta chains originate from one sample sequenced in a study of blood T cell repertoires in COVID-19. Here immunoSEQ multiplex PCR was the method, and the copy in TCRdb shows in-frame clones only, minus some. This table holds roughly 270,000 clones, over 75% found once. Sequenced material: peripheral blood. All receptors derive from a man aged 18 to 30 with active or convalescent COVID-19.

This clone was seen at least ten times. V is TRBV3-1 (or the pseudogene TRBV3-2) and J is TRBJ1-4, with D perhaps matching TRBD1 (5 bases). This CDR3 comprises 14 residues. The germline V gene encodes CDR1 LGHDT and CDR2 YNNKEL (reference sequence). Trimming removed 4 bases at V and 4 bases at J, with 10 bases between. CDR3 sequence (DNA): TGTGCCAGCAGCCTTGGGGCTGGTAATGAAAAACTGTTTTTT. Translation gives CASSLGAGNEKLFF.

The chain couples TRBV29-1 to TRBJ1-6, with 10 bases fitting TRBD1. Per germline, CDR1 SQVTM and CDR2 ANQGSEA. The CDR3 has 12 residues. Trimming removed 7 bases from V and 8 bases from J; junction bases left unmatched: 2. CDR3 sequence (DNA): TGCAGCGCCGGGACAGGGGATTCACCCCTCCACTTT. This codes for CSAGTGDSPLHF.

The chain links TRBV10-3 to TRBJ2-7; 9 bases line up with TRBD1. With V trimmed by 3 bases and J by 2 bases, 5 bases remained unmatched. The CDR3 runs to 15 residues. Germline V gene lookup returns CDR1 ENHRY and CDR2 SYGVKD. The CDR3 loop is CAISDPGQGAYEQYF. CDR3 bases: TGTGCCATCAGTGATCCGGGACAGGGAGCCTACGAGCAGTACTTC.

The chain joins TRBV29-1 to TRBJ1-1; maybe TRBD1 (5 bases). This CDR3 has 13 residues. The germline gives CDR1 SQVTM, CDR2 ANQGSEA. The CDR3 loop reads CSVTRTFQTEAFF. As DNA, the CDR3 is TGCAGTGTGACACGGACATTCCAGACTGAAGCTTTCTTT.

The chain is built from TRBV2 and TRBJ2-7; 9 nucleotides match TRBD1. The CDR3 covers 15 residues. CDR1 and CDR2 (germline): SNHLY, FYNNEI. Unmatched junction bases numbered 8, after V lost 3 bases and J lost 5 bases. The CDR3 coding sequence is TGTGCCAGCAGTGAGTGGAACAGGGGGCATCACGAGCAGTACTTC. Translated: CASSEWNRGHHEQYF.

This chain joins TRBV4-1 and TRBJ1-2; D is perhaps TRBD1 (5 bases). The CDR3 sequence is 14 residues long. V was clipped by 5 bases and J by 6 bases, with 16 bases between them. Germline V gene data show CDR1 as MGHRA and CDR2 as YSYEKL. The chain's CDR3 is CASSSPGRGDGYTF. The CDR3 DNA follows: TGCGCCAGCAGCTCCCCGGGGAGGGGCGATGGCTACACCTTC.

The chain combines TRBV6-4 with TRBJ2-1, with 9 bases that match TRBD1. Germline V lookup: CDR1 MRHNA, CDR2 SNTAGT. V trimming: 6 bases; J trimming: 4 bases; junction bases outside the gene matches: 7. This CDR3 has 15 residues. For the CDR3, the DNA is TGTGCCAGCAGCACCGGGACAGGGACGTACAATGAGCAGTTCTTC. Amino acid sequence: CASSTGTGTYNEQFF.

The rearrangement links TRBV18 to TRBJ2-7; D is possibly TRBD2 (5 bases). V dropped 2 bases and J dropped 0 bases, with 11 bases sitting between them. The germline CDR1 and CDR2 sequences are KGHSH and LQKENI. This CDR3 spans 15 amino acids. The chain's CDR3 is CASSPSSRSSYEQYF. As DNA, the CDR3 is TGTGCCAGCTCACCATCTAGCCGGAGCTCCTACGAGCAGTACTTC.

The chain couples TRBV3-1 (or the pseudogene TRBV3-2) to TRBJ1-1, with D tentatively TRBD1 (6 bases). Trimming shortened V by 4 bases and J by 1 base, and 13 bases separated the two germline ends. The CDR3 length is 15 residues. From germline, CDR1 is LGHDT and CDR2 YNNKEL (reference sequence). This CDR3 is CASSPPNRANTEAFF. CDR3 nucleotides: TGTGCCAGCAGCCCTCCAAACAGGGCGAACACTGAAGCTTTCTTT.